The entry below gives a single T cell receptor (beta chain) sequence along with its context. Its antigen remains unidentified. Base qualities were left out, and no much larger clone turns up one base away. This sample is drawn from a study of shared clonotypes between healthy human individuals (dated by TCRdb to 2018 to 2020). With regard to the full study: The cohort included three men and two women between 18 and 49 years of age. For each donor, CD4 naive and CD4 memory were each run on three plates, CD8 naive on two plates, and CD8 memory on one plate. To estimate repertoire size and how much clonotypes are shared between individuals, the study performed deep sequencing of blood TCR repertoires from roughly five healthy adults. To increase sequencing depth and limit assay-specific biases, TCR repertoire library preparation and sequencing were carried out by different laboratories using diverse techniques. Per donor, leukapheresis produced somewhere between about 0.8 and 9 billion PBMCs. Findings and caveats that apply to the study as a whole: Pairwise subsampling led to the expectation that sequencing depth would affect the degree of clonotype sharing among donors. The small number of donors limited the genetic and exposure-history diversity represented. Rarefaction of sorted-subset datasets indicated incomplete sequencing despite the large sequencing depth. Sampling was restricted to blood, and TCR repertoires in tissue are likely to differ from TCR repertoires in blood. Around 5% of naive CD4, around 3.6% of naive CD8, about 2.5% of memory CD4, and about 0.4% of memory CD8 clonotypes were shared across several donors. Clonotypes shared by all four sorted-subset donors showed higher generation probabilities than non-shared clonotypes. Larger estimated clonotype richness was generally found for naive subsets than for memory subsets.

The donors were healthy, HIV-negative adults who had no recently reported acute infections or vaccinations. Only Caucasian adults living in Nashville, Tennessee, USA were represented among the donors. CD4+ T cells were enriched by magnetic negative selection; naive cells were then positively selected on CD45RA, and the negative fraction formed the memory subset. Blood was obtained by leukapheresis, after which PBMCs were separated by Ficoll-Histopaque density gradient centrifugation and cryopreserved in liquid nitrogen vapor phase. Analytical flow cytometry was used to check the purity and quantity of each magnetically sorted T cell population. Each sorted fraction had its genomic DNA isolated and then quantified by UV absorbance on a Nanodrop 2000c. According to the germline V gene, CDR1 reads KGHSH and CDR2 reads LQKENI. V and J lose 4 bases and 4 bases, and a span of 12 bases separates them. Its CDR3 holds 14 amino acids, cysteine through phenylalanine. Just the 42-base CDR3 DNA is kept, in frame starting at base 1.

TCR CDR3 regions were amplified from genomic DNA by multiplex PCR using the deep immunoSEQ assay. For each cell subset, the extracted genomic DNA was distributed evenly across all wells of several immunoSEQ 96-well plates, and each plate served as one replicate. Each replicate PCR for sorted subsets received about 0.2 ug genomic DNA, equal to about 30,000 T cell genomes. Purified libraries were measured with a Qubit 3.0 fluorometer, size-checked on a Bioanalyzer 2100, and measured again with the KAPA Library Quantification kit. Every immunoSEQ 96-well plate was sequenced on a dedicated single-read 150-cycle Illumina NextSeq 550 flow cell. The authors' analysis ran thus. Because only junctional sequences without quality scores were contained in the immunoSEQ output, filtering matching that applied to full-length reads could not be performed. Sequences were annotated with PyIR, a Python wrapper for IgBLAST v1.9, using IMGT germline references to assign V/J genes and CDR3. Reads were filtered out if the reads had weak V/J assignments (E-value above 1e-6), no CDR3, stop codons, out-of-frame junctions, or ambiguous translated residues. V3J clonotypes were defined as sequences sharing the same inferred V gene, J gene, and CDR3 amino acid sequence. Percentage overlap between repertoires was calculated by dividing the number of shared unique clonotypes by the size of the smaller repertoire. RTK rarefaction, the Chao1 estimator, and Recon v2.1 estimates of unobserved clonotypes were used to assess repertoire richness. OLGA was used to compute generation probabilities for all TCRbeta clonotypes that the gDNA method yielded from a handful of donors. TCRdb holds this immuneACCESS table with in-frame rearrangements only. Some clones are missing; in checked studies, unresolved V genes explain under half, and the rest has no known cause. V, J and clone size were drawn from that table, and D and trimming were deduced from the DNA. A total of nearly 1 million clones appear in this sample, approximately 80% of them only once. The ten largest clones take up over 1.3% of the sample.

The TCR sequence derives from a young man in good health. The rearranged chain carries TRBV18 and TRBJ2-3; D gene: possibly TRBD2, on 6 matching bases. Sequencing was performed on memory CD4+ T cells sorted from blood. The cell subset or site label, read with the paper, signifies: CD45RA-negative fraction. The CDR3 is CASSQILAADTQYF. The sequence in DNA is TGTGCCAGCTCACAAATACTAGCCGCAGATACGCAGTATTTT.